This T cell receptor (beta chain) is from a study of spatial heterogeneity in lung cancer. Study information: Among detected sequences, beta-chain ones consistently exceeded alpha-chain ones in number.

Study conclusions and caveats: Ubiquitous expanded tumor TCRs surfaced in blood more at resection than they did at follow-up.

Germline CDR1 reads SGHNT; CDR2 reads YYREEE (reference sequence). This CDR3 comprises 15 residues. The V gene lost 3 bases and the J gene lost 1 base, with 12 bases spanning the gap. A single record per CDR3 protein comes from TCRdb applying MiXCR to the 5' RACE reads. This repertoire shows some 22,000 distinct CDR3 sequences, about 4.5% found once; its top ten account for approximately 4.7%. There are many counts of this clonotype. Its antigen is not known. Time point reported: sample taken at primary tumor resection. Extraction of whole RNA from tumor, nontumor lung or frozen PBMC preceded unsorted sequencing.

This clonotype was sampled from a male donor with early-stage non-small cell lung cancer. The material sequenced was PBMCs, taken at surgery. This sequence joins TRBV5-4 and TRBJ2-3; D may be TRBD2 (5 bases). This CDR3 reads CASSWKSRGTDTQYF. The CDR3 DNA reads TGTGCCAGCAGCTGGAAATCGAGGGGCACAGATACGCAGTATTTT.